Below, 23 T cell receptor beta chains from the same sample are listed, as sequenced in a study of T cell changes during pregnancy in multiple sclerosis. Produced via immunoSEQ multiplex PCR; TCRdb's table is partial and in-frame only. The table has 60,000 to 90,000 clones, approximately 91% seen once; the top ten hold approximately 2%. The material sequenced was peripheral blood, taken before pregnancy. The receptors here all came from a female donor with multiple sclerosis, enrolled in a pregnancy study.

The chain recombines TRBV5-1 with TRBJ2-7; D possibly corresponds to TRBD2 (6 bases). This CDR3 comprises 15 residues. From germline, CDR1 is SGHRS and CDR2 YFSETQ. Trimming shortened V by 4 bases and J by 3 bases, and 17 bases separated the two germline ends. CDR3 sequence reads: CASSPPGRTFYEQYF. The CDR3 DNA reads TGCGCCAGCAGCCCCCCGGGGAGGACCTTCTACGAGCAGTACTTC. The whole variable domain, filled in from reference TRBV5-1 and TRBJ2-7, reads KAGVTQTPRYLIKTRGQQVTLSCSPISGHRSVSWYQQTPGQGLQFLFEYFSETQRNKGNFPGRFSGRQFSNSRSEMNVSTLELGDSALYLCASSPPGRTFYEQYFGPGTRLTVT.

The V and J genes are TRBV12-1 and TRBJ2-5; TRBD2, the D gene given by the table, was not confirmed from the DNA. TRBV12-1 is reported as a pseudogene. The CDR3 covers 17 residues. CDR3 sequence (DNA): TGTGCCAGCAGCCTGGGAGTTTGGCGGGGGGGCCGAGGGACCCAGTACTTC. Encoded protein: CASSLGVWRGGRGTQYF.

The V and J genes are TRBV21-1 and TRBJ1-2; TRBD1 is taken as the D call from the table, unchecked against the DNA. TRBV21-1 is recorded as a pseudogene. The CDR3 is 17 amino acids. CDR3 sequence reads: CASGLKGGQGEIYGYTF. The CDR3 DNA reads as TGTGCCAGCGGATTAAAGGGCGGACAGGGGGAAATCTATGGCTACACCTTC.

V is TRBV5-1 and J is TRBJ1-2; tentatively, D is TRBD1 (5 bases). The CDR3 is 16 amino acids. Germline CDR1 reads SGHRS; CDR2 reads YFSETQ. With 0 bases removed from V and 5 bases from J, the gap between germline ends came to 17 bases. CDR3 protein: CASSLAGASLGYGYTF. CDR3 DNA: TGCGCCAGCAGCTTGGCTGGGGCCTCCTTAGGGTATGGCTACACCTTC. Full variable domain (remainder filled in from reference TRBV5-1 and TRBJ1-2): KAGVTQTPRYLIKTRGQQVTLSCSPISGHRSVSWYQQTPGQGLQFLFEYFSETQRNKGNFPGRFSGRQFSNSRSEMNVSTLELGDSALYLCASSLAGASLGYGYTFGSGTRLTVV.

This chain connects TRBV7-8 to TRBJ1-2; 9 nucleotides match TRBD1. This CDR3 is built from 15 residues. Germline values: CDR1 SGHVS, CDR2 FQNEAQ. Trimming removed 4 bases from V and 5 bases from J; junction bases left unmatched: 8. The CDR3 sequence: CASSSTGGLLYGYTF. The DNA for the CDR3 is TGTGCCAGCAGCTCGACAGGGGGTTTGTTATATGGCTACACCTTC. Complete variable domain (other parts from reference TRBV7-8 and TRBJ1-2): GAGVSQSPRYKVAKRGQDVALRCDPISGHVSLFWYQQALGQGPEFLTYFQNEAQLDKSGLPSDRFFAERPEGSVSTLKIQRTQQEDSAVYLCASSSTGGLLYGYTFGSGTRLTVV.

The rearrangement joins TRBV5-6 to TRBJ2-7, with 7 bases aligning to TRBD1. V lost 1 base and J lost 1; bases outside the gene matches: 2. The V gene's germline CDR1 is SGHDT and CDR2 YYEEEE. This CDR3 has 14 amino acids. CDR3 sequence: CASSLQGESYEQYF. The CDR3, as DNA: TGTGCCAGCAGCTTGCAGGGGGAGTCCTACGAGCAGTACTTC.

V and J are TRBV28 and TRBJ2-1, with D perhaps matching TRBD1 (5 bases). This CDR3 is built from 17 residues. CDR1 is MDHEN and CDR2 is SYDVKM in the germline V gene. Trimming cost V 8 bases and J 0 bases, with 20 bases left between them. CDR3 protein: CASSLEQGLSSYNEQFF. CDR3 coding DNA: TGTGCCAGCTCCCTGGAGCAGGGTTTGAGCTCCTACAATGAGCAGTTCTTC.

The chain is built from TRBV18 and TRBJ2-3, with 11 bases identical to TRBD2. The CDR3 runs 16 residues. Germline CDR1 and CDR2: KGHSH and LQKENI. J lost 5 bases, V lost 6 bases, and 10 bases had no gene match. CDR3 residues: CASSRVSGGAGDTQYF. The CDR3 DNA follows: TGTGCCAGCTCGCGCGTTAGCGGGGGGGCCGGAGATACGCAGTATTTT.

This clone has a single count. The rearrangement uses TRBV5-1 and TRBJ2-2; 7 positions match TRBD1. This CDR3 comprises 14 residues. Losses at the gene ends were 9 bases for V and 4 bases for J; bases not matched to a gene: 9. Germline lookup yields CDR1 SGHRS and CDR2 YFSETQ. CDR3 bases: TGCGCCACCTCCGGGACAGCCATCACCGGGGAGCTGTTTTTT. It translates to CATSGTAITGELFF.

This chain links TRBV19 with TRBJ1-5; D is uncertain. The CDR3 has 15 amino acids. Germline CDR1 and CDR2: LNHDA and SQIVND (reference sequence). Trimming cost V 3 bases and J 7 bases, with 16 bases left between them. CDR3 in DNA: TGTGCCAGTAGTATTGGAGGTTTTGGAGGGCAGCCCCAGCATTTT. Translation gives CASSIGGFGGQPQHF.

The rearrangement links TRBV11-2 to TRBJ1-2; TRBD1 aligns across 9 bases. Germline V gene lookup returns CDR1 SGHAT and CDR2 FQNNGV. V dropped 5 bases and J dropped 4; count of bases not matched to a gene: 5. The CDR3 spans 14 residues. CDR3: CASSTGGASYGYTF. The DNA of the CDR3 is TGTGCCAGCAGCACAGGGGGCGCCTCCTATGGCTACACCTTC.

The CDR3, as DNA: TGTGCCAGCTCACCACAGACAGTAAGCAATGAGCAGTTCTTC. This gives the protein CASSPQTVSNEQFF. The V call is TRBV18, the J call TRBJ2-1; TRBD1 is a possible D gene (5 bases). There are 14 residues in the CDR3. Germline V CDR1 and CDR2: KGHSH, LQKENI. Trimming removed 1 base from V and 6 bases from J, with 10 bases in between.

The CDR3 DNA reads TGTGCCAGCAGTACTTCACAGGGGAACACTGAAGCTTTCTTT. It yields the protein CASSTSQGNTEAFF. The rearrangement links TRBV6-5 to TRBJ1-1; D is possibly TRBD1 (6 bases). Germline V gene lookup returns CDR1 MNHEY and CDR2 SVGAGI. Deletions cut 5 bases from V and 1 base from J, with 11 bases between. The length of the CDR3 is 14 residues.

Here the CDR3 DNA reads TGTGCCAGCAGCTCCCAGACAGTCGCGAACACCGGGGAGCTGTTTTTT. Its protein is CASSSQTVANTGELFF. The rearrangement uses TRBV7-3 and TRBJ2-2; D is perhaps TRBD1 (5 bases). Germline CDR1 is SGHTA and CDR2 is FQGTGA. This CDR3 spans 16 amino acids. Trimming took off 4 bases at V and 0 bases at J, with 12 bases between the two ends.

V and J are TRBV5-1 and TRBJ1-6; D is uncertain. Deletions cut 0 bases from V and 9 bases from J, with 16 bases between. The length of the CDR3 is 16 residues. Germline values: CDR1 SGHRS, CDR2 YFSETQ. DNA of the CDR3: TGCGCCAGCAGCTTGGACTTAGCGGTCCGGGGTTCACCCCTCCACTTT. Translation: CASSLDLAVRGSPLHF. The whole variable domain, filled in from reference TRBV5-1 and TRBJ1-6, reads KAGVTQTPRYLIKTRGQQVTLSCSPISGHRSVSWYQQTPGQGLQFLFEYFSETQRNKGNFPGRFSGRQFSNSRSEMNVSTLELGDSALYLCASSLDLAVRGSPLHFGNGTRLTVT.

The chain joins TRBV7-9 to TRBJ1-6; 8 nucleotides agree with TRBD1. Germline V CDR1 and CDR2: SEHNR, FQNEAQ (reference sequence). The CDR3 contains 12 residues. V shed 4 bases, J shed 14 bases, and the junction held 4 bases outside the gene matches. For the CDR3, the DNA is TGTGCCAGCAGCTCAGGGGGCCTCACCCTCCACTTT. Translating it yields CASSSGGLTLHF.

V usage is TRBV6-1 and J usage is TRBJ1-4; possibly TRBD1 for D (5 bases). Germline CDR1 and CDR2: MNHNS and SASEGT. This CDR3 spans 16 amino acids. V was pared by 2 bases and J by 4 bases, with 14 bases between. The CDR3 reads CASSEWGLGINEKLFF. The CDR3 DNA reads TGTGCCAGCAGTGAATGGGGACTGGGAATTAATGAAAAACTGTTTTTT.

This clone was detected many times. The chain combines TRBV5-4 with TRBJ1-1; 8 bases are a match to TRBD1. Germline CDR1 SGHNT, CDR2 YYREEE (reference sequence). The CDR3 has 13 amino acids. Trimming removed 4 bases from V and 3 bases from J; junction bases left unmatched: 2. In nucleotides, the CDR3 is TGTGCCAGCAGCCTGGACAGGGACACTGAAGCTTTCTTT. Protein product: CASSLDRDTEAFF. Drawing the rest from reference TRBV5-4 and TRBJ1-1, the complete variable domain is ETGVTQSPTHLIKTRGQQVTLRCSSQSGHNTVSWYQQALGQGPQFIFQYYREEENGRGNFPPRFSGLQFPNYSSELNVNALELDDSALYLCASSLDRDTEAFFGQGTRLTVV.

The CDR3 DNA reads as TGTGCCAGCAGCGTAGCGGATACGCAGTATTTT. It translates to CASSVADTQYF. J is TRBJ2-3 and V is TRBV9, with D hard to call. The germline CDR1 and CDR2 sequences are SGDLS and YYNGEE. The CDR3 runs to 11 residues. With 0 bases removed from V and 6 bases from J, the gap between germline ends came to 2 bases.

The chain carries TRBV7-9 and TRBJ1-2, with no clear D. CDR1 and CDR2 from the germline V gene are SEHNR and FQNEAQ (reference sequence). This CDR3 is built from 17 residues. V lost 1 base and J lost 0, with 15 bases in between. DNA of the CDR3: TGTGCCAGCAGCTTAGGTGAGGGAATGCGGACTAACTATGGCTACACCTTC. Translating gives CASSLGEGMRTNYGYTF.

The chain uses TRBV28 and TRBJ1-3, with TRBD1 matching over 7 bases. The CDR3 extends over 14 amino acids. Germline CDR1 is MDHEN and CDR2 is SYDVKM. J lost 2 bases, V lost 7 bases, and 5 bases had no gene match. The CDR3 DNA reads as TGTGCCAGCAAATGGGGACAGCCTGGAAACACCATATATTTT. It yields the protein CASKWGQPGNTIYF.

The sample holds one count of this clone. The V call is TRBV7-2, the J call TRBJ1-1; tentatively, D is TRBD1 (5 bases). Germline loops: CDR1 SGHTA, CDR2 FQGNSA. Deletions cut 5 bases from V and 7 bases from J, with 14 bases between. The CDR3 covers 13 residues. The CDR3 loop reads CASSLYRLYEAFF. The DNA of the CDR3 is TGTGCCAGCAGCCTCTACAGGCTTTATGAAGCTTTCTTT.

The gene calls are TRBV5-1 and TRBJ2-5, with D uncertain. V was clipped by 3 bases and J by 5 bases, with 11 bases between them. Germline CDR1 and CDR2: SGHRS and YFSETQ. This CDR3 region has 13 residues. The chain's CDR3 is CASSWVGRETQYF. The DNA of the CDR3 is TGCGCCAGCAGCTGGGTGGGCCGGGAGACCCAGTACTTC.